Listed here is a single TCR beta chain. The junction departs from the called germline gene at one end, perhaps through a read error. This sample was included in a study of shared T cell receptors in the human thymus. This CDR3 has 15 residues. Germline-derived CDR1 and CDR2 are SSHAT and FNYEAQ (reference sequence). Assay: immunoSEQ multiplex PCR; the TCRdb copy retains only in-frame clones and omits some. The sample contains roughly 660,000 clones, over 75% of which appear only once. This sample was also put to use in a study of human thymus T cells. That paper states: Obtained as resections during corrective heart surgery, the thymus tissue was then studied.

The source of this sequence is a boy younger than two with a congenital heart defect. The source material was thymocytes. The chain employs TRBV7-7 and TRBJ2-2, with 8 bases aligning to TRBD2. The DNA of the CDR3 is TGTGCTAGCAGCCCCAGCGGGGGGAACACCGGGGAGCTGTTTTTT. It specifies CASSPSGGNTGELFF.